Each of the 28 T cell receptor beta chains below was sequenced from the same sample in a study of OX40 agonist ivuxolimab in advanced cancers. Sequencing used immunoSEQ multiplex PCR; TCRdb keeps in-frame clones, though not all of them. This table holds about 6,700 clones, 85% to 95% found once. The sequences come from CD4+ or CD8+ T cells sorted from blood, collected in a trial of the OX40 agonist ivuxolimab. These receptors originate from an adult with an advanced solid tumor such as melanoma, head and neck, liver or kidney cancer.

V and J are TRBV5-6 and TRBJ2-3; D is possibly TRBD1 or TRBD2 (5 bases each). Germline V gives CDR1 SGHDT, CDR2 YYEEEE. Trimming took 0 bases from V and 8 from J, leaving 19 bases between them. The CDR3 runs 16 residues. The CDR3 DNA sequence: TGTGCCAGCAGCTTGGGGGGACCCAGATCGCGCGGTACGCAGTATTTT. Translated, it gives CASSLGGPRSRGTQYF.

The V call is TRBV4-2, the J call TRBJ1-1; D gene unclear. Germline assignment: CDR1 LGHNA and CDR2 YNFKEQ. V was cut by 0 bases and J by 0 bases, with 14 bases left in between. This CDR3 comprises 17 residues. CDR3 amino acids: CASSQETPGRMNTEAFF. As DNA, the CDR3 is TGTGCCAGCAGCCAAGAAACTCCAGGTCGGATGAACACTGAAGCTTTCTTT.

The rearrangement links TRBV11-2 to TRBJ1-3, with D hard to call. V gave up 5 bases and J gave up 0 bases, with 14 bases separating them. Looked up from germline, CDR1 is SGHAT and CDR2 is FQNNGV. The CDR3 extends over 16 amino acids. The CDR3 sequence: CASSPSLPGSGNTIYF. In nucleotides, the CDR3 is TGTGCCAGCAGCCCCTCGCTTCCGGGCTCTGGAAACACCATATATTTT.

The chain recombines TRBV4-1 with TRBJ1-1; 9 bases map to TRBD1. Trimming removed 4 bases from V and 3 bases from J; junction bases left unmatched: 6. Germline assignment: CDR1 MGHRA and CDR2 YSYEKL. The CDR3 loop spans 15 amino acids. CDR3 residues: CASSPQTGGYTEAFF. CDR3 coding DNA: TGCGCCAGCAGCCCCCAGACAGGGGGGTACACTGAAGCTTTCTTT.

This clone was counted once. This chain uses TRBV7-9 with TRBJ1-6; D is ambiguous. Germline lookup yields CDR1 SEHNR and CDR2 FQNEAQ (reference sequence). V was clipped by 0 bases and J by 8 bases, with 11 bases between them. This CDR3 is 15 amino acids long. The CDR3 loop is CASSLAHVQDSPLHF. The CDR3 coding sequence is TGTGCCAGCAGCTTAGCGCACGTGCAAGATTCACCCCTCCACTTT.

The chain couples TRBV28 to TRBJ1-4, with 10 bases aligning to TRBD1. The CDR3 has 17 residues. V was pared by 6 bases and J by 0 bases, with 7 bases of the junction left unmatched. CDR1 MDHEN and CDR2 SYDVKM come from the germline V gene. CDR3 in amino acids: CASSPSDRGATNEKLFF. The CDR3 DNA reads TGTGCCAGCAGCCCCTCGGACAGGGGGGCAACTAATGAAAAACTGTTTTTT.

This rearrangement joins TRBV14 to TRBJ1-2; D is unclear. V lost 4 bases and J lost 4, with 13 bases in between. The germline CDR1 and CDR2 sequences are SGHDN and FVKESK. The length of the CDR3 is 14 residues. The CDR3: CASSPNGLLYGYTF. The CDR3 DNA follows: TGTGCCAGCAGCCCAAACGGCCTCCTCTATGGCTACACCTTC.

This clone appeared a single time. The chain links TRBV6-6 to TRBJ2-7; D is possibly TRBD2 (6 bases). The CDR3 contains 14 residues. The germline gives CDR1 MNHNY, CDR2 SVGAGI (reference sequence). Trimming took off 2 bases at V and 3 bases at J, with 11 bases between the two ends. CDR3 loop: CASSYPGVNYEQYF. Written as DNA, the CDR3 is TGTGCCAGCAGTTACCCGGGAGTGAACTACGAGCAGTACTTC.

The rearrangement uses TRBV5-1 and TRBJ2-2, with 7 bases identical to TRBD1. This CDR3 region has 12 residues. V lost 6 bases to trimming and J lost 5 bases; unmatched junction nucleotides: 1. Germline V gene lookup returns CDR1 SGHRS and CDR2 YFSETQ. Here the CDR3 reads CASKTGTGELFF. In nucleotides, the CDR3 is TGCGCCAGCAAGACAGGGACCGGGGAGCTGTTTTTT.

This chain connects TRBV30 to TRBJ2-7; TRBD2 matches 12 bases. V was clipped by 3 bases and J by 2 bases; unmatched bases: 8. The CDR3 runs 16 residues. Germline values: CDR1 GTSNPN, CDR2 SVGIG (reference sequence). The CDR3 loop is CAWRTKGLAGAYEQYF. CDR3 coding DNA: TGTGCCTGGAGGACTAAGGGACTAGCGGGTGCCTACGAGCAGTACTTC. The full variable domain, completed using reference TRBV30 and TRBJ2-7, is SQTIHQWPATLVQPVGSPLSLECTVEGTSNPNLYWYRQAAGRGLQLLFYSVGIGQISSEVPQNLSASRPQDRQFILSSKKLLLSDSGFYLCAWRTKGLAGAYEQYFGPGTRLTVT.

This clone has a single count. CDR3 region: CAWRGGSAGQETQYF. Here the CDR3 DNA reads TGTGCCTGGAGGGGAGGTAGCGCCGGCCAAGAGACCCAGTACTTC. The rearrangement joins TRBV30 to TRBJ2-5, with D maybe TRBD2 (6 bases). Deletions cut 3 bases from V and 1 base from J, with 15 bases between. CDR1 and CDR2 (germline): GTSNPN, SVGIG (reference sequence). The CDR3 length is 15 residues.

CDR3 region: CASSGQGGYEQYF. CDR3 bases: TGTGCCAGCAGCGGACAGGGAGGTTACGAGCAGTACTTC. This chain uses TRBV11-2 with TRBJ2-7; 8 nucleotides agree with TRBD1. V was pared by 5 bases and J by 4 bases, with 4 bases of the junction left unmatched. CDR1 SGHAT and CDR2 FQNNGV come from the germline V gene. The CDR3 sequence is 13 residues long.

The rearrangement uses TRBV10-3 and TRBJ2-1; 11 bases agree with TRBD2. J was trimmed by 7 bases and V by 0 bases; bases with no gene match: 5. The CDR3 contains 16 residues. CDR1 and CDR2 from the germline V gene are ENHRY and SYGVKD. DNA of the CDR3: TGTGCCATCAGTGAGTCCCCTAGCGGGAGGTTTAATGAGCAGTTCTTC. Its translation is CAISESPSGRFNEQFF.

This clone has only a few counts. The chain couples TRBV2 to TRBJ2-2; D remains ambiguous. Trimming removed 6 bases from V and 2 bases from J, with 4 bases in between. The CDR3 covers 12 residues. Germline loops: CDR1 SNHLY, CDR2 FYNNEI. Written as DNA, the CDR3 is TGTGCCAGCAGACCCAACACCGGGGAGCTGTTTTTT. Translated: CASRPNTGELFF. Looking up the rest from reference TRBV2 and TRBJ2-2 gives the full variable domain: EPEVTQTPSHQVTQMGQEVILRCVPISNHLYFYWYRQILGQKVEFLVSFYNNEISEKSEIFDDQFSVERPDGSNFTLKIRSTKLEDSAMYFCASRPNTGELFFGEGSRLTVL.

This sequence joins TRBV5-1 and TRBJ1-2; the D gene is possibly TRBD1 (5 bases). In germline, CDR1 is SGHRS, CDR2 YFSETQ. The CDR3 consists of 13 residues. V was clipped by 7 bases and J by 4 bases, with 14 bases between them. CDR3 region: CASSGDWGYGYTF. CDR3 in DNA: TGCGCCAGCTCCGGGGACTGGGGCTATGGCTACACCTTC.

The chain carries TRBV2 and TRBJ1-2; tentatively, D is TRBD1 (6 bases). CDR1 and CDR2 (germline): SNHLY, FYNNEI. CDR3 length: 15 amino acids. V lost 4 bases and J lost 1, with 13 bases in between. CDR3 sequence reads: CASSAGGGGNYGYTF. The CDR3, as DNA: TGTGCCAGCAGTGCGGGGGGGGGCGGTAACTATGGCTACACCTTC.

This clone was seen a few times. The chain recombines TRBV7-8 with TRBJ1-5; no definite D call. CDR1 is SGHVS and CDR2 is FQNEAQ in the germline V gene. V lost 4 bases and J 3 bases, leaving 10 bases between the germline ends. This CDR3 is built from 14 residues. DNA for the CDR3: TGTGCCAGCAGCTCATCGGGTAACAATCAGCCCCAGCATTTT. It encodes CASSSSGNNQPQHF.

The genes are TRBV11-3 and TRBJ2-7, with D unclear. Per the germline V gene, CDR1 is SGHNT and CDR2 is YENEEA. The V gene lost 0 bases and the J gene lost 5 bases, with 8 bases spanning the gap. The CDR3 is 13 amino acids. CDR3 sequence reads: CASSLEESHEQYF. CDR3 nucleotides: TGTGCCAGCAGCTTAGAAGAGTCCCACGAGCAGTACTTC.

J is TRBJ2-5 and V is TRBV18; D might be TRBD2 (5 bases). Germline loops: CDR1 KGHSH, CDR2 LQKENI. The length of the CDR3 is 13 residues. Trimming cost V 4 bases and J 5 bases, with 11 bases left between them. The chain's CDR3 is CASSQQREETQYF. CDR3 nucleotides: TGTGCCAGCTCACAGCAGAGGGAGGAGACCCAGTACTTC.

The chain recombines TRBV7-3 with TRBJ2-3; 7 bases line up with TRBD2. V was clipped by 5 bases and J by 3 bases; unmatched bases: 8. The CDR3 length is 15 residues. CDR1 and CDR2 from the germline V gene are SGHTA and FQGTGA. The CDR3 protein is CASSAQTSTTDTQYF. The DNA for the CDR3 is TGTGCCAGCAGCGCTCAGACTAGCACGACAGATACGCAGTATTTT.

The chain joins TRBV9 to TRBJ2-3; 12 nucleotides match TRBD2. The V gene end was trimmed by 0 bases and the J gene end by 0 bases; junction bases not matched to a gene: 2. Germline V lookup: CDR1 SGDLS, CDR2 YYNGEE. This CDR3 contains 17 residues. The CDR3 region has the DNA TGTGCCAGCAGCGTAGGGACTAGCGGGACTAGCACAGATACGCAGTATTTT. It translates to CASSVGTSGTSTDTQYF.

The J gene is TRBJ2-2, the V gene TRBV19; D call uncertain. There are 15 residues in the CDR3. Trimming took off 6 bases at V and 3 bases at J, with 14 bases between the two ends. CDR1 and CDR2 (germline): LNHDA, SQIVND (reference sequence). As DNA, the CDR3 is TGTGCCAGTAGGCCGACGGGCGTTTACACCGGGGAGCTGTTTTTT. Translating gives CASRPTGVYTGELFF.

This clone occurred a few times. J is TRBJ2-7 and V is TRBV10-3; TRBD2 aligns across 10 bases. This CDR3 comprises 12 residues. CDR1 and CDR2 (germline): ENHRY, SYGVKD. V trimming: 11 bases; J trimming: 5 bases; junction bases outside the gene matches: 6. CDR3 nucleotide sequence: TGTGCCTCTAGCGGGAGTCGAGACGAGCAGTACTTC. Translating gives CASSGSRDEQYF.

The chain couples TRBV6-5 to TRBJ1-5; 9 nucleotides agree with TRBD1. The CDR3 has 15 residues. The V gene end was trimmed by 4 bases and the J gene end by 5 bases; junction bases not matched to a gene: 6. Germline loops: CDR1 MNHEY, CDR2 SVGAGI. The CDR3 protein is CASSFSRQGDQPQHF. DNA for the CDR3: TGTGCCAGCAGTTTCTCCCGACAGGGGGATCAGCCCCAGCATTTT.

The gene calls are TRBV5-4 and TRBJ2-7, with D possibly matching TRBD2 (6 bases). The CDR3 contains 14 residues. Trimming pared 4 bases from V and 0 bases from J, leaving 11 bases between. The V gene's germline CDR1 is SGHNT and CDR2 YYREEE (reference sequence). CDR3 amino acids: CASSREQFSYEQYF. The CDR3 DNA reads as TGTGCCAGCAGCCGGGAGCAATTCTCCTACGAGCAGTACTTC.

V is TRBV2 and J is TRBJ1-1; weak D call: TRBD1 (6 bases). CDR3 length: 14 amino acids. V lost 4 bases and J lost 8, with 17 bases in between. Per the germline V gene, CDR1 is SNHLY and CDR2 is FYNNEI. The CDR3 bases are TGTGCCAGCAGTGGCCAGGGGCTTGTCACGGAAGCTTTCTTT. It translates to CASSGQGLVTEAFF. The full variable domain, rest sourced from reference TRBV2 and TRBJ1-1, is EPEVTQTPSHQVTQMGQEVILRCVPISNHLYFYWYRQILGQKVEFLVSFYNNEISEKSEIFDDQFSVERPDGSNFTLKIRSTKLEDSAMYFCASSGQGLVTEAFFGQGTRLTVV.

This clone was counted a few times. This rearrangement joins TRBV27 to TRBJ1-2; TRBD1 is a possible D gene (5 bases). The CDR3 is made up of 12 amino acids. Germline CDR1 and CDR2: MNHEY and SMNVEV (reference sequence). V was shortened by 5 bases and J by 8 bases, with 12 bases between the two germline ends. Here the CDR3 reads CASSLGGVGYTF. As DNA, the CDR3 is TGTGCCAGCAGTCTAGGAGGGGTAGGCTACACCTTC.

The genes are TRBV6-5 and TRBJ2-1; either TRBD1 or TRBD2 may fit D (5 bases each). Germline-derived CDR1 and CDR2 are MNHEY and SVGAGI. The CDR3 covers 13 residues. The V and J ends lost 6 bases and 15 bases respectively, with 21 bases between them. This chain's CDR3 is CASSSPGDGASFF. CDR3 in DNA: TGTGCCAGCAGCTCGCCTGGGGACGGCGCTTCGTTCTTC.